This note documents a single T cell receptor beta chain sequence. The CDR3 is 12 residues long. The V gene lost 5 bases and the J gene lost 6 bases, with 8 bases spanning the gap. The sample comes from a study of blood T cell repertoires in COVID-19. Study overall: COVID-19 samples collected from the United States, Italy and Spain covered acute and convalescent phases. From T cells, B-cell-depleted T cells, or PBMCs came the material, which was cDNA or gDNA.

Original processing methods: Estimated nucleated cell counts came from reference gene primer amplification. Measured with immunoSEQ multiplex PCR; TCRdb has only the in-frame clones, and not every one. The DNA was the basis for D and trimming; V, J and clone size are from that table. This sample has around 320,000 clones; approximately 85% occur once, and the top ten carry approximately 7.5%. The chain uses TRBV12-3 or TRBV12-4 and TRBJ1-5; D is uncertain. The sequencing input was peripheral blood. The clonotype was recovered from a human donor in a cohort sampled during active COVID-19. CDR3: CASSPFGQPQHF. The CDR3 region has the DNA TGTGCCAGCAGTCCTTTCGGTCAGCCCCAGCATTTT.